This T cell receptor (beta chain) was identified during a study of blood T cell repertoires in COVID-19. Study background: Sites in the United States, Italy and Spain provided acute and convalescent COVID-19 samples.

Libraries were prepared by immunoSEQ multiplex PCR; TCRdb keeps only in-frame clonotypes and omits some of them. The repertoire holds tens of thousands of clones, with around 89% as singletons. The origin of this receptor is a man aged 65 to 85 with active or convalescent COVID-19. Sequences were obtained from peripheral blood.

The CDR3 DNA is TGTGCCAGCAGCCTGACAGGGGGCAATCAGCCCCAGCATTTT. It specifies CASSLTGGNQPQHF. This chain links TRBV7-9 with TRBJ1-5, with TRBD1 matching over 8 bases. The CDR3 sequence is 14 residues long. V was clipped by 5 bases and J by 2 bases; unmatched bases: 2. Germline V lookup: CDR1 SEHNR, CDR2 FQNEAQ (reference sequence).